This TCR beta chain was sequenced during a study of T cells in Graves' hyperthyroidism and ophthalmopathy. The germline V gene has CDR1 DFQATT and CDR2 SNEGSKA (reference sequence). With 5 bases removed from V and 4 bases from J, the gap between germline ends came to 8 bases. The CDR3 has 11 amino acids. Amplification of TCR beta CDR3 regions was performed using RNA transcripts as template. In the first-round RT-PCR of the TCR CDR3, the HTBI primer set was used. From the multiplex PCR reads, TCRdb called clonotypes with MiXCR, one entry per CDR3 protein. The repertoire includes over 500,000 distinct CDR3 sequences, roughly a sixth of them detected once, and 25% to 35% sits in the top ten. Each diagnosis was grounded in clinical symptoms, serum thyroxine and TRAb, thyroid ultrasound, and orbital computed tomography.

The chain recombines TRBV20-1 with TRBJ1-1; D unresolved. The clonotype was recovered from a woman aged 30 to 39 with Graves' ophthalmopathy. The sequenced material came from blood. CDR3 nucleotides: TGCAGTGCTCCAGTAGGCACTGAAGCTTTCTTT. Residues: CSAPVGTEAFF.